This T cell receptor beta chain comes out of a study of neurological immune-mediated disorders. TCRdb itself ran the 5' RACE reads through MiXCR, one entry per CDR3 protein. Of some 48,000 distinct CDR3 sequences listed, over 9% are singletons. Ten or more counts support this clonotype. Trimming stripped 0 bases from V and 7 bases from J, with 10 bases between. Looked up from germline, CDR1 is DFQATT and CDR2 is SNEGSKA (reference sequence). This CDR3 is built from 14 residues. V is TRBV20-1 and J is TRBJ1-6; D is perhaps TRBD1 (6 bases). The sequenced sample consisted of PBMCs. This sequence was found in a woman aged 40 to 50 with HTLV-1-associated myelopathy (HAM/TSP). The CDR3 loop reads CSARDLRGNSPLHF. CDR3 in DNA: TGCAGTGCTAGAGATCTGAGGGGGAATTCACCCCTCCACTTT.